These T cell receptor beta chains were read from a single sample in a study of blood T cell repertoires in COVID-19. The method was immunoSEQ multiplex PCR; TCRdb's version includes in-frame clones alone and lacks a portion of them. The sample lists some 300,000 clones, 75% to 90% occurring once. Sequenced material: peripheral blood. Every receptor here comes from a woman in her seventies with COVID-19, enrolled during active disease. CDR3s include the opening cysteine and the closing phenylalanine or tryptophan. A D gene is named only where the DNA matches it firmly. Rows give clone size only sometimes, using once, few, many, or a class for an expanded clone.

V	D	J	size	DNA	CDR3
TRBV3-1/TRBV3-2	TRBD2	TRBJ2-3	.	TGTGCCAGCAGTCCCGGGGGGTCCAGCACAGATACGCAGTATTTT	CASSPGGSSTDTQYF
TRBV9	.	TRBJ1-2	once	TGTGCCAGCAGCGCCCCTTGGGGGGGTACTAACTATGGCTACACCTTC	CASSAPWGGTNYGYTF
TRBV3-1/TRBV3-2	.	TRBJ2-3	.	TGTGCCAGCAGCCCCTGGACGGGAAGCACAGATACGCAGTATTTT	CASSPWTGSTDTQYF
TRBV24-1	TRBD1	TRBJ2-7	many	TGTGCCACCAGTGCTAACAGGGGCAGGGAGCAGTACTTC	CATSANRGREQYF
TRBV6-5	.	TRBJ2-7	many	TGTGCCAGCAGCCTCGGACTACCGTACGAGCAGTACTTC	CASSLGLPYEQYF
TRBV10-1	TRBD1	TRBJ2-6	.	TGCGCCAGCAGTGGCGGGACAGGCGACTCTGGGGCCAACGTCCTGACTTTC	CASSGGTGDSGANVLTF
TRBV4-2	.	TRBJ1-4	.	TGTGCCAGCAGCCAAGTGGAGGGTGGTGAAAAACTGTTTTTT	CASSQVEGGEKLFF
TRBV11-2	TRBD1	TRBJ1-1	once	TGTGCCAGCAGCTCACAGGGGGGGACTGAAGCTTTCTTT	CASSSQGGTEAFF
TRBV7-2	.	TRBJ2-1	.	TGTGCCAGCAGCTTATCAACAGAGCACAATGAGCAGTTCTTC	CASSLSTEHNEQFF
TRBV9	TRBD1	TRBJ1-1	.	TGTGCCAGCAGCGGGGAGGACAGGGTGGACACTGAAGCTTTCTTT	CASSGEDRVDTEAFF
TRBV18	TRBD2	TRBJ2-2	.	TGTGCCAGCTCACGTCCAGCGGGGGGGCCCGGCGGGGAGCTGTTTTTT	CASSRPAGGPGGELFF
TRBV5-1	.	TRBJ1-4	.	TGCGCCAGCAGTAATGGGGGGACTAATGAAAAACTGTTTTTT	CASSNGGTNEKLFF
TRBV19	TRBD1	TRBJ2-7	.	TGTGCCAGTCAAGGGGGCAGGGGAGCCTACGAGCAGTACTTC	CASQGGRGAYEQYF
TRBV19	.	TRBJ1-1	.	TGTGCCAGTAGTATAGGCCAGGACACTGAAGCTTTCTTT	CASSIGQDTEAFF
TRBV29-1	.	TRBJ2-7	few	TGCAGCATTGGGGTCAGGGCGTTTTCAGGCGAGCAGTACTTC	CSIGVRAFSGEQYF
TRBV6-2/TRBV6-3	.	TRBJ1-1	once	TGTGCCAGCAGTTACCGCGGAGTCACTGAAGCTTTCTTT	CASSYRGVTEAFF
TRBV4-3	.	TRBJ2-5	.	TGCGCCAGCAGCCAAGAATGGAGCCCACAAGAGACCCAGTACTTC	CASSQEWSPQETQYF
TRBV14	.	TRBJ2-5	.	TGTGCCAGCAGCCAACGAGGCAGGGAAGAGACCCAGTACTTC	CASSQRGREETQYF
TRBV7-2	.	TRBJ2-1	few	TGTGCCAGCAGCTTACCCCCCTGGAGCTCCTACAATGAGCAGTTCTTC	CASSLPPWSSYNEQFF
TRBV12-5	.	TRBJ1-4	.	TGTGCTAGTGGTTTGGTTTCCTCCTATGCAACTAATGAAAAACTGTTTTTT	CASGLVSSYATNEKLFF
TRBV2	TRBD2	TRBJ2-1	few	TGTGCCAGCAAGCTACTAGCGGGGTACAATGAGCAGTTCTTC	CASKLLAGYNEQFF
TRBV6-2/TRBV6-3	.	TRBJ2-7	.	TGTGCCAGCAGTTTTAGCACCCCTACCGAGCAGTACTTC	CASSFSTPTEQYF